This T cell receptor (beta chain) is from a study of OX40 agonist ivuxolimab in advanced cancers. Study-wide results and caveats: Among the least clonally expanded were partial responders at 0.1-3.0 mg/kg.

Method: immunoSEQ multiplex PCR; TCRdb's copy keeps in-frame clones and lacks some. Among more than 70,000 clones listed, about 91% were seen once. On this clone: The antigen is unknown.

The CDR3 is 14 residues long. Trimming took 2 bases from V and 2 from J, leaving 9 bases between them. Germline lookup yields CDR1 SGHRS and CDR2 YFSETQ. This sequence was found in an adult with an advanced solid tumor such as melanoma, head and neck, liver or kidney cancer. The V and J genes are TRBV5-1 and TRBJ2-3; no reliable D call. The sample was CD4+ or CD8+ T cells sorted from blood, taken in a trial of the OX40 agonist ivuxolimab. CDR3 nucleotide sequence: TGCGCCAGCAGCTTAGGGTGGGACACAGATACGCAGTATTTT. Its protein product is CASSLGWDTDTQYF.